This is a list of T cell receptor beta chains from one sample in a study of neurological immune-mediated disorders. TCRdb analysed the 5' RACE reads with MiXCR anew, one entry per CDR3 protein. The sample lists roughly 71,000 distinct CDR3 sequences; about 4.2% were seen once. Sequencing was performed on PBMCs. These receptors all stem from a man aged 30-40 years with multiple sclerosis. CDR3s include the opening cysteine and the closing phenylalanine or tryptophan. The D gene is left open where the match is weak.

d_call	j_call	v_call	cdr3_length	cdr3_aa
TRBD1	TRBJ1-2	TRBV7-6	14	CASSLSTGGTGYTF
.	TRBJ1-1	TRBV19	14	CASSMKGTNTEAFF
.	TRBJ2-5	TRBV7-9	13	CASSPGGRETQYF
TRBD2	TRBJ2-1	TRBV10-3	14	CAISDKRGMGEQFF
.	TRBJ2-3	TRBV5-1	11	CASSFGFTQYF
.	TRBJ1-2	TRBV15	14	CATSRGRTAYGYTF
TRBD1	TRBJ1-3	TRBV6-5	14	CASSARQGGNTIYF
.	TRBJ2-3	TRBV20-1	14	CSAREARAPDTQYF
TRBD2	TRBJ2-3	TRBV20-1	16	CSANSRAGAPGDTQYF
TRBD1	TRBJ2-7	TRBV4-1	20	CASSAVGGTGGRYGSYEQYF
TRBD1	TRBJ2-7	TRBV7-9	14	CASTQGQGPYEQYF
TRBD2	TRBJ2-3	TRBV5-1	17	CASSLGPAGGPTDTQYF
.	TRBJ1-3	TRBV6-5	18	CASSYSLPGENSGNTIYF
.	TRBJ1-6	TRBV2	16	CASRLTESSYNSPLNF
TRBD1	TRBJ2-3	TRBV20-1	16	CSARDNRGWGTDTQYF
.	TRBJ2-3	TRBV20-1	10	CSASTDTQYF
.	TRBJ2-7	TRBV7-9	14	CASSAPQRATGQYF
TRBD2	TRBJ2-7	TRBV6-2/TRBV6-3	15	CASTMTSGGTYEQYF
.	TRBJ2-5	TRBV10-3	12	CAIGTRPETQYF
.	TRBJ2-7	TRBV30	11	CAWSTGVPQYF
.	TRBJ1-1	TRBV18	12	CASSLQGNEAFF
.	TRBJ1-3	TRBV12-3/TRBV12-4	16	CASSFSPTRSGNTIYF
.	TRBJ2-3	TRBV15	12	CATSRDTDTQYF
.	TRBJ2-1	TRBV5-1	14	CASSLGGETHEQFF
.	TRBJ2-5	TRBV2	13	CASSADSQETQYF
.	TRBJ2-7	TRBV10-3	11	CASQGIYEQYF
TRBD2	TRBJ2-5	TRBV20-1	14	CSAVTSGDQETQYF
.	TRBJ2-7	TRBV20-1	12	CSASSDSYEQYF
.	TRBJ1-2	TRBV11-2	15	CASSRLPGQDKRYTF
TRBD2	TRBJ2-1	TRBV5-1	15	CASSLRLASGGEQFF
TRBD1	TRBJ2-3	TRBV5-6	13	CASSGQGADTQYF
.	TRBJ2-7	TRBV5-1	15	CASSLATDIPYEQYF
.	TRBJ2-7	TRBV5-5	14	CASSLRSRPYEQYF
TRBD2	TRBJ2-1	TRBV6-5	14	CASSYGGGVDEQFF
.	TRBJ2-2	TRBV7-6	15	CASSPPLGNTGELFF
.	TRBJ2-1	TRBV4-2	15	CASSRLIGGYNEQFF
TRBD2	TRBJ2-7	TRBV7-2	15	CASSFLADFPYEQYF
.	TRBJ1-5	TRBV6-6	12	CASRGIDQPQHF
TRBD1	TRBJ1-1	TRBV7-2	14	CASSGTGGNTEAFF
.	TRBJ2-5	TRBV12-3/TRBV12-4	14	CASSFQRPQETQYF
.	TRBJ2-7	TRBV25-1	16	CASSPFQGGKSYEQYF
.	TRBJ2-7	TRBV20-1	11	CSARAGYEQYF
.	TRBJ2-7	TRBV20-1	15	CSARDIRRSSYEQYF
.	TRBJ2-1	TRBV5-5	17	CASSLVLVTSSYNEQFF
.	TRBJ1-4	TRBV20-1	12	CSARPGQEKLFF
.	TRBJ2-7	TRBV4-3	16	CASSQDFRQRSYEQYF
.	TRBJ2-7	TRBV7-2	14	CASSLGGPPYEQYF
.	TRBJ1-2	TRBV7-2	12	CASSLGVDGYTF